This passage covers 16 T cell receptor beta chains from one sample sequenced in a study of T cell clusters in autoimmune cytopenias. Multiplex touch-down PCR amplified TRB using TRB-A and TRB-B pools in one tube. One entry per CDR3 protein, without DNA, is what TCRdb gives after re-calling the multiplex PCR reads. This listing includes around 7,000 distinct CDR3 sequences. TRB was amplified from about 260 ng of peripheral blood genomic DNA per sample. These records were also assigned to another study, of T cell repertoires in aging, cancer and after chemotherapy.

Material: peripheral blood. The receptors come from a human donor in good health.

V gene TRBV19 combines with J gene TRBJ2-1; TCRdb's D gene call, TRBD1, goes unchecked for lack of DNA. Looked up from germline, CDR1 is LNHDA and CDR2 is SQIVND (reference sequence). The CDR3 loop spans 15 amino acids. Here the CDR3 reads CASSPGTRGTNEQFF.

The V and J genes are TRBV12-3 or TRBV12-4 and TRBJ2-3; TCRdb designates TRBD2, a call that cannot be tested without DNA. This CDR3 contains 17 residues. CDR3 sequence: CASSRGQEGRGTDTQYF.

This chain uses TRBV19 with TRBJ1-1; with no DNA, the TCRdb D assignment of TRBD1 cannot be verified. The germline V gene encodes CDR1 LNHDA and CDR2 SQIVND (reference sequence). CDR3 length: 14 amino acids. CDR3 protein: CASSITQGVTEAFF.

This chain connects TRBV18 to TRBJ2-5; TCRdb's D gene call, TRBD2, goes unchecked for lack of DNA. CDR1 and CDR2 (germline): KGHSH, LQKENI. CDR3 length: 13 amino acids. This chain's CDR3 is CASSKAGQETQYF.

CDR3 sequence reads: CASSPGQGQGQYF. This chain joins TRBV7-6 and TRBJ2-7; with no DNA, the TCRdb D assignment of TRBD1 cannot be verified. The CDR3 covers 13 residues. The germline gives CDR1 SGHVS, CDR2 FNYEAQ.

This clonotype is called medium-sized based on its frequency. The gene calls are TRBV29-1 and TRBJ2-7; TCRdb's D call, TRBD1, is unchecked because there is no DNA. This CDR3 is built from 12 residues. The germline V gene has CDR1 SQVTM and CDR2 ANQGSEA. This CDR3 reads CSVEAGTDEQYF.

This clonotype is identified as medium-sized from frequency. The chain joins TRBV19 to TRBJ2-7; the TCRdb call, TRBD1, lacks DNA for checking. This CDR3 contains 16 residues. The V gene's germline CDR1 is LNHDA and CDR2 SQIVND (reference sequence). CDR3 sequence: CASSLIPGQGFNEQYF.

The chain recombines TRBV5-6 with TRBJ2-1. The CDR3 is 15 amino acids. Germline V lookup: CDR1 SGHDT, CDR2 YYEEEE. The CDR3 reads CASSRVGQPYNEQFF.

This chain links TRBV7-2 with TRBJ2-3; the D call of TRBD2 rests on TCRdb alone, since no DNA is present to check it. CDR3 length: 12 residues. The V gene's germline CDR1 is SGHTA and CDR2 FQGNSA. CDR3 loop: CASSSASDTQYF.

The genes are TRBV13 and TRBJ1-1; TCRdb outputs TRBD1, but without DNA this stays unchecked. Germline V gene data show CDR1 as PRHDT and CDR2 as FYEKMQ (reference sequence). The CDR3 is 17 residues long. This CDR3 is CASSLEFQGSGNTEAFF.

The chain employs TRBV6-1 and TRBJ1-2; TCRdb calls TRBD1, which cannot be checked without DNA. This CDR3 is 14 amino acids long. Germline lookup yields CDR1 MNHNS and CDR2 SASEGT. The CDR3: CASRLVVDTHGYTF.

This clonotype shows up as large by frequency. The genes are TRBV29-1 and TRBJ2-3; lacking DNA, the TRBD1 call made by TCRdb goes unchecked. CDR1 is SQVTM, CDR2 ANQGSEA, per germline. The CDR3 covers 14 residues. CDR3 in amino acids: CSVGTGGGTDTQYF.

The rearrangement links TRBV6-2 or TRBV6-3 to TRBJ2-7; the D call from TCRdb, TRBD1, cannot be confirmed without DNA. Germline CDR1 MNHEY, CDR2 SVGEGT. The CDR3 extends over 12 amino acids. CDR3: CASSNIQGLEYF.

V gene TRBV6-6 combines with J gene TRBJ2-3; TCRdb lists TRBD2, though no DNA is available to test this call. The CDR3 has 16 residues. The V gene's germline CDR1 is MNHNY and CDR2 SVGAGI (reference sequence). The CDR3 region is CASSYPTSGYEGTQYF.

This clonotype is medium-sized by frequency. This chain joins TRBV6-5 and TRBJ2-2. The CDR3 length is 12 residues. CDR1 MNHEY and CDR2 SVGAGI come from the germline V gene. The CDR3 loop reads CAIQGDTGELFF.

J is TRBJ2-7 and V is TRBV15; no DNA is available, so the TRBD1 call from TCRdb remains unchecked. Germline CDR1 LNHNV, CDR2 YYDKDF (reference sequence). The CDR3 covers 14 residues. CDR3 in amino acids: CATSREDRAYEQYF.